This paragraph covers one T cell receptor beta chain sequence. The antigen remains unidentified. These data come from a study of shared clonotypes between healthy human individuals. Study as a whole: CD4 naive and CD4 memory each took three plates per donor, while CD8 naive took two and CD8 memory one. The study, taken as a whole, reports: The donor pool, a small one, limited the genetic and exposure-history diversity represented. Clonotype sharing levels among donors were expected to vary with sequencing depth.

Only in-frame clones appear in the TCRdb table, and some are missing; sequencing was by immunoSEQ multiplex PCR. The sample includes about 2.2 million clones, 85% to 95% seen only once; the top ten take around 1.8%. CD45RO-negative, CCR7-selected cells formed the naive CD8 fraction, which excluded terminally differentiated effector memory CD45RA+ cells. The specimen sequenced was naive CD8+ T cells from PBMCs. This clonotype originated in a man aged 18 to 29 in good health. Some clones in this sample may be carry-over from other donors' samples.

The CDR3 DNA reads TGTGCCAGCAGCGCGGGGACAGGGGAAACCCGCTCTGGAAACACCATATATTTT. Translating gives CASSAGTGETRSGNTIYF. The rearrangement uses TRBV9 and TRBJ1-3, with 10 positions matching TRBD1. The CDR3 contains 18 residues. The V gene's germline CDR1 is SGDLS and CDR2 YYNGEE. Trimming cost V 3 bases and J 0 bases; bases outside gene matches: 9.